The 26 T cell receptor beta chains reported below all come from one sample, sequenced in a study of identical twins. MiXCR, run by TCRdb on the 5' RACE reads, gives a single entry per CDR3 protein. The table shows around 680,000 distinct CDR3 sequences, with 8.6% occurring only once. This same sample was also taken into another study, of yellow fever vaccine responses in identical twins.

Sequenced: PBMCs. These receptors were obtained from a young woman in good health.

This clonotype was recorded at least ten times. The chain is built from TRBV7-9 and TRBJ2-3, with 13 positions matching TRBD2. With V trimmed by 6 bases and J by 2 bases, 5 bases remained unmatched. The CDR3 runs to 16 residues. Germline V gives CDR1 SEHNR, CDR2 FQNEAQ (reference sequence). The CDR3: CASRPGLAGNTDTQYF. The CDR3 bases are TGTGCCAGCAGGCCGGGACTAGCGGGGAACACAGATACGCAGTATTTT.

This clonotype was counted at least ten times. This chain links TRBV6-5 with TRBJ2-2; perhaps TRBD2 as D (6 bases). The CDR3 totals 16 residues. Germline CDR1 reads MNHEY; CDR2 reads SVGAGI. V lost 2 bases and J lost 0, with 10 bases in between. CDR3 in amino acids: CASSYTSYANTGELFF. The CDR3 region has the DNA TGTGCCAGCAGTTACACTAGCTACGCGAACACCGGGGAGCTGTTTTTT.

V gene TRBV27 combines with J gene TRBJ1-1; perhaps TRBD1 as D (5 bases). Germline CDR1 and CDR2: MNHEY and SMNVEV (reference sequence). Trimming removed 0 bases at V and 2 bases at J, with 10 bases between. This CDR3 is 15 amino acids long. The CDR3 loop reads CASSLSWGKNTEAFF. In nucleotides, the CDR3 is TGTGCCAGCAGTTTATCGTGGGGGAAAAACACTGAAGCTTTCTTT.

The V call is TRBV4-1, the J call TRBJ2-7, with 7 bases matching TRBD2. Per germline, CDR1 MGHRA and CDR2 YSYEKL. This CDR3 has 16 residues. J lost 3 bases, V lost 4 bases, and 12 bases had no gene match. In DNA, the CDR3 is TGCGCCAGCAGCCCAGTTGGGGGGGACCCCGGCTACGAGCAGTACTTC. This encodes CASSPVGGDPGYEQYF.

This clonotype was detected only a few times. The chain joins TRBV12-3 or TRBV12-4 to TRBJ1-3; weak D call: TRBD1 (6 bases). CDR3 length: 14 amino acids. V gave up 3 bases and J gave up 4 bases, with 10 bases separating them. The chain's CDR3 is CASSLYRAGNTIYF. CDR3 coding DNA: TGTGCCAGCAGTTTGTACAGGGCCGGAAACACCATATATTTT.

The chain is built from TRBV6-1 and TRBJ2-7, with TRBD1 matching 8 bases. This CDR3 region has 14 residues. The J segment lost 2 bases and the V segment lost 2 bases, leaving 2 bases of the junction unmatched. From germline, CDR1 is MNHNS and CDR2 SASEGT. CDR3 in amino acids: CASSEPRGPYEQYF. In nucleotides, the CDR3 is TGTGCCAGCAGTGAACCCAGGGGGCCCTACGAGCAGTACTTC.

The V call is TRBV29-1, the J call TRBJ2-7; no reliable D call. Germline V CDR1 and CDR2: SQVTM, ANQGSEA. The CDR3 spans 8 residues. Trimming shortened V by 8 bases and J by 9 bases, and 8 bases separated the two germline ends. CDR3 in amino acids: CSPPAQYF. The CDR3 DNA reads TGCAGCCCACCGGCGCAGTACTTC.

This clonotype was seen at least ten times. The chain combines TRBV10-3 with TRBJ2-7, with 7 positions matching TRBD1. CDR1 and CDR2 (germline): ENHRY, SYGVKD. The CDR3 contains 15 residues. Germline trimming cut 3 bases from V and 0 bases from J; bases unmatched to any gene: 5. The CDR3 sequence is CAISEMGDSSYEQYF. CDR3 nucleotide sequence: TGTGCCATCAGTGAAATGGGGGACAGCTCCTACGAGCAGTACTTC.

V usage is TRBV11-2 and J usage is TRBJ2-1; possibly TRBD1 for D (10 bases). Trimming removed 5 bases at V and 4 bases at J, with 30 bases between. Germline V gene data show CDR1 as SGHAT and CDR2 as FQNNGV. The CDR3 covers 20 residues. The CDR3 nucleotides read TGTGCCAGCAGCCCCCGGACAGGGGGTAGCGGGAGACCCGTTTACAATGAGCAGTTCTTC. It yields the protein CASSPRTGGSGRPVYNEQFF.

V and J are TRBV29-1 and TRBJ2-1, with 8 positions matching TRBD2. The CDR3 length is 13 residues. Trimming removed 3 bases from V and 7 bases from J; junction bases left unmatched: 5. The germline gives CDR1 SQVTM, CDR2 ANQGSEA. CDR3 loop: CSVDKASGNEQFF. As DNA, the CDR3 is TGCAGCGTTGATAAGGCTAGCGGGAATGAGCAGTTCTTC.

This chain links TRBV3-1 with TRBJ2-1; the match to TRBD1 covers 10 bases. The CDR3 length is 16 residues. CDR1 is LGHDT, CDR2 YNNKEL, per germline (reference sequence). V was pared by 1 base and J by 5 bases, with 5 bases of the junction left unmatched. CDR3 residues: CASSQVSGTGDNEQFF. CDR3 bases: TGTGCCAGCAGCCAAGTTTCCGGGACAGGGGACAATGAGCAGTTCTTC.

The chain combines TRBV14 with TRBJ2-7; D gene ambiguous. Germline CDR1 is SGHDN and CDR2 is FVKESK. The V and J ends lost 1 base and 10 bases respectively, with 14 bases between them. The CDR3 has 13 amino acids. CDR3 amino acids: CASSQVLGRAQYF. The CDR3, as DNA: TGTGCCAGCAGCCAAGTTCTGGGCCGGGCTCAGTACTTC.

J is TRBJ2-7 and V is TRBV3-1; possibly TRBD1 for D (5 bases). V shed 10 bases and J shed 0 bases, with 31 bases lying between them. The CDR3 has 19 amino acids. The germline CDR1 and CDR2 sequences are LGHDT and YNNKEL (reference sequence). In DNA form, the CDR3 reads TGTGCCACCTGCCCCCTCCGAACGACAGCAAGAAAAAACTCCTACGAGCAGTACTTC. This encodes CATCPLRTTARKNSYEQYF.

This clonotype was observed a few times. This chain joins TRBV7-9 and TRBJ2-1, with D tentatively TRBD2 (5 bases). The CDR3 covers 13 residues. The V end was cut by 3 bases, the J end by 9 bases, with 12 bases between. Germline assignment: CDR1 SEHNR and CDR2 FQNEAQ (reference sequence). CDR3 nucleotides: TGTGCCAGCAGCTTCGGCAGCGGCGGTGAGCAGTTCTTC. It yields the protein CASSFGSGGEQFF.

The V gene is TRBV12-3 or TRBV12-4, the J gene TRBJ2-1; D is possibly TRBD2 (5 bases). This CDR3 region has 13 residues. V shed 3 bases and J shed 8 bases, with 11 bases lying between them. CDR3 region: CASSLTHGDEQFF. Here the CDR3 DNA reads TGTGCCAGCAGTTTGACGCACGGGGATGAGCAGTTCTTC.

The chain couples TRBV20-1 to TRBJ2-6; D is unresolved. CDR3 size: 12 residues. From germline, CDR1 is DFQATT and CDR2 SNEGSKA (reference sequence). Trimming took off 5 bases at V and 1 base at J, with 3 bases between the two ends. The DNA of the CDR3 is TGCAGTGCTCGATCTGGGGCCAACGTCCTGACTTTC. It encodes CSARSGANVLTF.

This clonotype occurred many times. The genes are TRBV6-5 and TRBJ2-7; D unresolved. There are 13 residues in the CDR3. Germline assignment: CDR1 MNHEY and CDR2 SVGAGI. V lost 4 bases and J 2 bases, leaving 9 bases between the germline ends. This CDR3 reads CASSSDFTYEQYF. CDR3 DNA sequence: TGTGCCAGCAGTTCAGACTTTACCTACGAGCAGTACTTC.

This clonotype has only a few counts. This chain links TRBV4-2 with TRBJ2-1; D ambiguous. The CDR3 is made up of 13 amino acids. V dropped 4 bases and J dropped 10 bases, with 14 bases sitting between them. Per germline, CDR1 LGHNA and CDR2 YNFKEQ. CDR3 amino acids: CASSPTLDREQFF. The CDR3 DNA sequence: TGTGCCAGCAGCCCGACCTTGGACCGAGAGCAGTTCTTC.

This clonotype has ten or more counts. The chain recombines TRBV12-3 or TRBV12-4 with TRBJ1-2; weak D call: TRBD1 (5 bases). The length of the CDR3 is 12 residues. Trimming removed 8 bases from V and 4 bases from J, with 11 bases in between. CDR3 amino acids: CASDPGGYGYTF. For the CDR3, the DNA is TGTGCCAGCGATCCCGGGGGCTATGGCTACACCTTC.

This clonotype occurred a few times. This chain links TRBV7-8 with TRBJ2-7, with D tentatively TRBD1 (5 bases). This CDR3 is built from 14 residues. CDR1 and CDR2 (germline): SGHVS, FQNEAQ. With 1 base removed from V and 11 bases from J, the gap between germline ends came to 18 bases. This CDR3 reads CASSLGQGSWTKYF. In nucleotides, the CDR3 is TGTGCCAGCAGCTTAGGGCAGGGATCCTGGACGAAGTACTTC.

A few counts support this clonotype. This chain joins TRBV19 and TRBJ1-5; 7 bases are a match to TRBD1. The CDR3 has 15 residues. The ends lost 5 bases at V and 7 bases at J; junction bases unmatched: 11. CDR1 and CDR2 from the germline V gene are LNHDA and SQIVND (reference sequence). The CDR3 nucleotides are TGTGCCAGTAGTCCGATAGGGGGCTCTGGGCAGCCCCAGCATTTT. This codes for CASSPIGGSGQPQHF.

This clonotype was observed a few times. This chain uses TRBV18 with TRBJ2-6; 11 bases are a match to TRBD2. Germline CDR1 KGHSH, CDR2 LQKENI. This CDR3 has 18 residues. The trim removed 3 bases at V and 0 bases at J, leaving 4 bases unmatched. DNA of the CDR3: TGTGCCAGCTCACCTTTAGCGGGAGGGAGCTCTGGGGCCAACGTCCTGACTTTC. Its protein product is CASSPLAGGSSGANVLTF.

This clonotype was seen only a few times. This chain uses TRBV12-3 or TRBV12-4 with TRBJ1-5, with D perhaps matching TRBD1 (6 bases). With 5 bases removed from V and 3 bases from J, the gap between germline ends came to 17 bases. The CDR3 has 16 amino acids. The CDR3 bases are TGTGCCAGCAGTCCCCCCACGGACAGATCCAATCAGCCCCAGCATTTT. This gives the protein CASSPPTDRSNQPQHF.

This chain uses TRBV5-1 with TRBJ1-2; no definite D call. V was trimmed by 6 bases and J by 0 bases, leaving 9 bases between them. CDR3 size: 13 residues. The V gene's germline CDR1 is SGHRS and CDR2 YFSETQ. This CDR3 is CASTATPNYGYTF. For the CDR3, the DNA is TGCGCCAGCACGGCTACCCCTAACTATGGCTACACCTTC.

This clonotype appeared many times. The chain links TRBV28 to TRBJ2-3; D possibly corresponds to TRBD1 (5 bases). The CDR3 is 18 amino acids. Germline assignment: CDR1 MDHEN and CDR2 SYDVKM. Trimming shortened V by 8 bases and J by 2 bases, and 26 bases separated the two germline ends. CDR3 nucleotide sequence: TGTGCCAGCCCTCCAAATACAGCGTGGACAACCAACACAGATACGCAGTATTTT. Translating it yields CASPPNTAWTTNTDTQYF.

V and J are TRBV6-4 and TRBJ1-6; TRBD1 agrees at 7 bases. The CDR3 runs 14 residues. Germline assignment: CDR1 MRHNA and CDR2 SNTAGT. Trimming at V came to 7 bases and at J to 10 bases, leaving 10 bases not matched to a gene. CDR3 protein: CASINRDRGSPLHF. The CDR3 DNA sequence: TGTGCCAGCATTAACCGGGACAGAGGGTCACCCCTCCACTTT.